The present T cell receptor (beta chain) was sequenced within a study of identical twins. Overall study results and limits: While abundant cord blood beta clonotypes carried fewer insertions, memory repertoires showed no such pattern. These conclusions were based on statistical analysis (cross-sectional, not following the same donors). There was more out-of-frame TCR alpha sharing in monozygotic twins than models estimated.

This clonotype was seen once. What it recognizes is unknown. The CDR3 length is 16 residues. The J segment lost 6 bases and the V segment lost 7 bases, leaving 15 bases of the junction unmatched. Looked up from germline, CDR1 is MNHEY and CDR2 is SVGEGT. The cDNA had a unique molecular identifier and a template-switch universal primer site. TCRdb passed the 5' RACE reads through MiXCR, listing each CDR3 protein once. The table has around 530,000 distinct CDR3 sequences, 15% seen once. The same data also contributed to another study, on yellow fever vaccine responses in identical twins.

This TCR was sampled from a woman between 18 and 29 years old in good health. The sequencing input was CD4+ T cells sorted from blood. The J gene is TRBJ2-7, the V gene TRBV6-2 or TRBV6-3, with TRBD2 matching over 10 bases. CDR3: CASKEREGPTGGEQYF. DNA of the CDR3: TGTGCCAGCAAAGAGCGGGAGGGCCCCACGGGAGGCGAGCAGTACTTC.